These T cell receptor beta chains were read from a single sample in a study of shared clonotypes between healthy human individuals. Method: immunoSEQ multiplex PCR; TCRdb's copy keeps in-frame clones and lacks some. The sample records roughly 640,000 clones, around 67% being singletons. Sequencing was performed on memory CD4+ T cells sorted from blood. The receptors were gathered from a woman in her thirties in good health. The CDR3 runs from the conserved cysteine through the conserved F or W. A D gene is named only where the DNA matches it firmly. Clone sizes are given selectively: once, few, many, or a class where the clone is expanded.

cdr3_aa,cdr3_nt,cdr3_length,d_call,v_call,clone_size,j_call
CSVVRLDLSTDTQYF,TGCAGCGTTGTTCGCCTAGACCTTAGCACAGATACGCAGTATTTT,15,NA,TRBV29-1,NA,TRBJ2-3
CASSPTGEGWTEAFF,TGCGCCAGCAGCCCGACAGGGGAAGGGTGGACTGAAGCTTTCTTT,15,TRBD1,TRBV5-1,NA,TRBJ1-1
CASSPGHANYGYTF,TGTGCCAGCTCACCGGGACACGCTAACTATGGCTACACCTTC,14,NA,TRBV18,few,TRBJ1-2
CASSRTTDEQFF,TGTGCCAGCAGCCGGACTACTGATGAGCAGTTCTTC,12,NA,TRBV11-2,NA,TRBJ2-1
CASSFLRGAEYGYTF,TGTGCCAGCAGCTTCCTCCGGGGCGCAGAATATGGCTACACCTTC,15,NA,TRBV5-5,NA,TRBJ1-2
CASGLGGEQYF,TGTGCCAGCGGCCTAGGAGGAGAGCAGTACTTC,11,NA,TRBV2,NA,TRBJ2-7
CASSARVYGYTF,TGTGCCAGCAGTGCCAGGGTTTATGGCTACACCTTC,12,NA,TRBV6-6,NA,TRBJ1-2
CTYRDDYGYTF,TGCACTTACAGGGATGACTATGGCTACACCTTC,11,NA,TRBV20-1,few,TRBJ1-2
CARGALGANVLTF,TGTGCCAGAGGGGCGCTTGGGGCCAACGTCCTGACTTTC,13,NA,TRBV2,few,TRBJ2-6
CASSQAAGGPFEQYF,TGCGCCAGCAGCCAAGCTGCGGGAGGGCCTTTCGAGCAGTACTTC,15,TRBD2,TRBV4-1,NA,TRBJ2-7
CASSLAQDYEQYF,TGTGCCAGCAGCCTCGCACAGGACTACGAGCAGTACTTC,13,NA,TRBV28,few,TRBJ2-7
CASSYSGQMNTEAFF,TGTGCCAGCAGTTACTCGGGGCAGATGAACACTGAAGCTTTCTTT,15,NA,TRBV6-5,NA,TRBJ1-1
CASSLVTAGAGEKLFF,TGCGCCAGCAGCTTGGTTACGGCAGGGGCGGGTGAAAAACTGTTTTTT,16,NA,TRBV5-1,NA,TRBJ1-4
CASTGTSGSNEQFF,TGTGCCAGTACCGGGACTAGCGGGAGTAATGAGCAGTTCTTC,14,TRBD2,TRBV2,NA,TRBJ2-1
CALPGAAVDEQYF,TGTGCCTTACCTGGGGCGGCGGTCGACGAGCAGTACTTC,13,NA,TRBV30,NA,TRBJ2-7
CASSPGLAGLGEFF,TGTGCCAGCAGCCCGGGACTAGCGGGGTTGGGAGAGTTCTTC,14,TRBD2,TRBV7-9,NA,TRBJ2-1
CASSPLTSGYTYEQYF,TGTGCCAGCAGTCCCCTAACTAGCGGGTACACCTACGAGCAGTACTTC,16,TRBD2,TRBV6-6,NA,TRBJ2-7
CASSGRLSNQPQHF,TGTGCCAGCTCGGGACGGCTAAGCAATCAGCCCCAGCATTTT,14,NA,TRBV27,NA,TRBJ1-5
CASSLVYKGSNEQFF,TGTGCCAGCAGCTTGGTGTATAAGGGTTCCAATGAGCAGTTCTTC,15,NA,TRBV5-4,NA,TRBJ2-1
CASSLDGQPDQPQHF,TGCGCCAGCAGCTTGGACGGACAGCCAGATCAGCCCCAGCATTTT,15,NA,TRBV5-1,NA,TRBJ1-5
CASRVQGITGELFF,TGTGCCAGCAGAGTACAGGGTATCACCGGGGAGCTGTTTTTT,14,NA,TRBV27,once,TRBJ2-2
CASTRDRVDYGYTF,TGTGCCAGCACCCGCGACAGGGTGGACTATGGCTACACCTTC,14,TRBD1,TRBV7-2,few,TRBJ1-2
CASSFKDRDLYGYTF,TGTGCCAGCAGTTTCAAAGACAGGGATCTCTATGGCTACACCTTC,15,TRBD1,TRBV27,once,TRBJ1-2
CASSQDRGRAADTQYF,TGCGCCAGCAGCCAAGATCGGGGCAGGGCAGCAGATACGCAGTATTTT,16,NA,TRBV4-1,NA,TRBJ2-3
CGAKRRDRYGYTF,TGTGGGGCTAAGAGGAGGGACCGCTATGGCTACACCTTC,13,NA,TRBV28,once,TRBJ1-2
CASSLGHSNTEAFF,TGTGCCAGCAGCTTGGGACATTCGAACACTGAAGCTTTCTTT,14,NA,TRBV11-2,NA,TRBJ1-1
CASSPGQEDTEAFF,TGCGCCAGCAGCCCGGGGCAGGAGGACACTGAAGCTTTCTTT,14,NA,TRBV5-1,NA,TRBJ1-1
CASSRLAPGQGIYEQYF,TGTGCCAGCTCTCGACTTGCCCCGGGACAGGGGATCTACGAGCAGTACTTC,17,TRBD1,TRBV18,few,TRBJ2-7
CASSLYRVGRGQPQHF,TGTGCCAGCAGCTTATATCGGGTCGGGAGAGGGCAGCCCCAGCATTTT,16,NA,TRBV7-8,NA,TRBJ1-5
CASSLGLGGTEAFF,TGCGCCAGCAGCTTGGGACTCGGGGGCACTGAAGCTTTCTTT,14,NA,TRBV5-1,once,TRBJ1-1
CASSRKASNEQFF,TGTGCCAGCAGCCGGAAGGCAAGCAATGAGCAGTTCTTC,13,NA,TRBV5-4,NA,TRBJ2-1
CASSFGGSPLHF,TGTGCCAGCAGTTTTGGGGGGTCACCCCTCCACTTT,12,NA,TRBV27,NA,TRBJ1-6
CASSLGTGATGELFF,TGTGCCAGCTCACTTGGGACAGGGGCGACCGGGGAGCTGTTTTTT,15,TRBD1,TRBV18,NA,TRBJ2-2
CASSSTYGATEAFF,TGTGCCAGCAGCAGCACTTATGGGGCTACTGAAGCTTTCTTT,14,NA,TRBV5-5,NA,TRBJ1-1
CASTRKGAATPNYGYTF,TGTGCCAGCACCAGAAAGGGGGCCGCGACTCCTAACTATGGCTACACCTTC,17,TRBD1,TRBV27,few,TRBJ1-2
CASSNLPGQGSEGYTF,TGCGCCAGCAGCAATTTGCCGGGACAGGGTTCTGAAGGCTACACCTTC,16,TRBD1,TRBV4-1,NA,TRBJ1-2
CASSQTGTSYNEQFF,TGTGCCAGCAGCCAGACGGGGACCTCCTACAATGAGCAGTTCTTC,15,NA,TRBV5-6,NA,TRBJ2-1
CASSLTFIGDYTEAFF,TGCGCCAGCAGCCTTACTTTTATCGGCGATTACACTGAAGCTTTCTTT,16,NA,TRBV4-1,few,TRBJ1-1
CASSLDTGDYNEQFF,TGCGCCAGCAGCTTGGATACGGGAGATTACAATGAGCAGTTCTTC,15,NA,TRBV5-1,NA,TRBJ2-1
CASSYRAITDTQYF,TGTGCCAGCAGTTACAGGGCCATCACAGATACGCAGTATTTT,14,NA,TRBV2,NA,TRBJ2-3
CASSREGGNQPQHF,TGTGCCAGCAGTAGGGAGGGCGGCAATCAGCCCCAGCATTTT,14,NA,TRBV5-5,NA,TRBJ1-5
CASSWTGANEKLFF,TGTGCCAGCAGCTGGACAGGGGCTAATGAAAAACTGTTTTTT,14,TRBD1,TRBV2,NA,TRBJ1-4
CSVEDGQGWNQPQHF,TGCAGCGTTGAAGACGGACAGGGGTGGAATCAGCCCCAGCATTTT,15,TRBD1,TRBV29-1,NA,TRBJ1-5
CASRKGTSGSGEQFF,TGCGCCAGCCGAAAAGGGACTAGCGGGAGTGGTGAGCAGTTCTTC,15,TRBD2,TRBV10-2,NA,TRBJ2-1
CAISGTSGGNEQFF,TGTGCCATCAGCGGGACTAGCGGGGGGAATGAGCAGTTCTTC,14,TRBD2,TRBV10-3,NA,TRBJ2-1
CASSLRGLAQTYEQYF,TGTGCCAGCAGTTTACGGGGACTAGCACAGACCTACGAGCAGTACTTC,16,TRBD2,TRBV28,NA,TRBJ2-7
CASSYKQSPEAYGYTF,TGTGCCAGCAGTTACAAGCAATCGCCCGAGGCCTATGGCTACACCTTC,16,NA,TRBV6-6,NA,TRBJ1-2
CASSQEGGRLFQTQYF,TGCGCCAGCAGCCAAGAAGGGGGGCGCTTGTTCCAGACCCAGTACTTC,16,NA,TRBV4-1,once,TRBJ2-5
CASSSLGTDTQYF,TGTGCCAGCAGCTCGCTGGGAACAGATACGCAGTATTTT,13,NA,TRBV5-6,once,TRBJ2-3